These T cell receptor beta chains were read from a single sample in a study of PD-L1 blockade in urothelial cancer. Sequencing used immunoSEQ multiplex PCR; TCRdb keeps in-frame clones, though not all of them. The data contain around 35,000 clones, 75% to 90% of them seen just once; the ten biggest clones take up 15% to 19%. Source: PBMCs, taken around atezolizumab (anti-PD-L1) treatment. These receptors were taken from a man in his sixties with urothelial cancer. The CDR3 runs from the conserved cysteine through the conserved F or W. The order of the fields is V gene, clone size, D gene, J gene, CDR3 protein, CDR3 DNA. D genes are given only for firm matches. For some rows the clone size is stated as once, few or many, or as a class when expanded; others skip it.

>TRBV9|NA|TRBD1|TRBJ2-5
CASSGTGPKTQYF
TGTGCCAGCAGCGGGACAGGGCCTAAGACCCAGTACTTC
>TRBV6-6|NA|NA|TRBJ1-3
CASSYSGGNLNTIYF
TGTGCCAGCAGTTACTCCGGGGGAAATCTAAACACCATATATTTT
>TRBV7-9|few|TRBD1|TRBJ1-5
CASSPGDRGSGQPQHF
TGTGCCAGCAGCCCTGGGGACAGGGGGTCGGGTCAGCCCCAGCATTTT
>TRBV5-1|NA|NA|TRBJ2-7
CASSLGGGGLQPREQYF
TGCGCCAGCAGCTTGGGAGGGGGGGGACTTCAACCTCGCGAGCAGTACTTC
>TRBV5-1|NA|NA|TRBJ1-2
CASSLGGDYGYTF
TGCGCCAGCAGCTTGGGGGGCGACTATGGCTACACCTTC
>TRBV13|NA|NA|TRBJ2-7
CASSASSYEQYF
TGTGCCAGCAGCGCGAGCTCCTACGAGCAGTACTTC
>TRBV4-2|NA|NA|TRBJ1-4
CASSQDRVLGDEKLFF
TGTGCCAGCAGCCAAGATCGTGTGTTGGGCGATGAAAAACTGTTTTTT
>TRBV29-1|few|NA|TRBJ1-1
CSVEPGGTFEAFF
TGCAGCGTTGAACCGGGTGGTACATTCGAAGCTTTCTTT
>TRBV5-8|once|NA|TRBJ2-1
CASSLDPGGNEQFF
TGTGCCAGCAGCTTGGATCCAGGGGGGAATGAGCAGTTCTTC
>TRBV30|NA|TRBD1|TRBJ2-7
CAWSDSAGGTYEQYF
TGTGCCTGGAGTGATTCGGCAGGGGGAACCTACGAGCAGTACTTC
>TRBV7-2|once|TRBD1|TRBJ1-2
CASSLDRDYGYTF
TGTGCCAGCAGCTTGGACAGGGACTATGGCTACACCTTC